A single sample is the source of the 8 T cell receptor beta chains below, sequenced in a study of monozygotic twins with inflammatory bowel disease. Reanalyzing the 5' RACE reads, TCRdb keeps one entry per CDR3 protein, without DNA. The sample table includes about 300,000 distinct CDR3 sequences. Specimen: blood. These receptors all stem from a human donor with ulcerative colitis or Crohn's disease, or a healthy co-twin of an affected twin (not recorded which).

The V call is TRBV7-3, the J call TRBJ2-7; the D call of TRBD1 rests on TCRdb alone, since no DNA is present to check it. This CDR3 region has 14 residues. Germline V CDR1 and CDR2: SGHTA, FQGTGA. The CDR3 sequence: CASSLMGAAPEQYF.

CDR3 loop: CASNQRGGGHGTEAFF. The V and J genes are TRBV12-3 or TRBV12-4 and TRBJ1-1; TCRdb gives TRBD1 as the D gene, but with no DNA this cannot be confirmed. This CDR3 has 16 residues.

The CDR3 region is CATSRENLNRDTQYF. The chain couples TRBV15 to TRBJ2-3. Germline assignment: CDR1 LNHNV and CDR2 YYDKDF (reference sequence). The length of the CDR3 is 15 residues.

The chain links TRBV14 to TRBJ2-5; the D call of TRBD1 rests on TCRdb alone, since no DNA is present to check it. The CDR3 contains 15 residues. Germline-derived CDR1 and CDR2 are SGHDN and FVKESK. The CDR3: CASTGTGGAGETQYF.

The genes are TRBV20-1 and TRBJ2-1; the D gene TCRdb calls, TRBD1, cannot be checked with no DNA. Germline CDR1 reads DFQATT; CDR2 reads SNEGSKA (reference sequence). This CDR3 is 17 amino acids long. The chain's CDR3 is CSARGTGGGTSENEQFF.

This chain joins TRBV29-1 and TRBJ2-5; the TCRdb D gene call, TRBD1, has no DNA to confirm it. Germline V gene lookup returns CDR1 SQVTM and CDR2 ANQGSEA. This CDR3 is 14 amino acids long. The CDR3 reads CSFDRDTSTETQYF.

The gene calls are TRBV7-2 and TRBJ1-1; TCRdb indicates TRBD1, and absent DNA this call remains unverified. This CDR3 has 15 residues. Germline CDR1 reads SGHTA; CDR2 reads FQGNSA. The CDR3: CASSPAVGGDTEAFF.

CDR3 sequence reads: CSAKKNSGRTDTQYF. The chain combines TRBV20-1 with TRBJ2-3; without DNA, the TCRdb call of TRBD2 cannot be checked. The CDR3 has 15 amino acids. The germline CDR1 and CDR2 sequences are DFQATT and SNEGSKA (reference sequence).